The TCR beta chain described here comes from a study of T cell changes during pregnancy in multiple sclerosis. TCRdb's table, derived via immunoSEQ multiplex PCR, lists solely in-frame clones and lacks some. The table records more than 90,000 clones, roughly 90% of them present only once. Trimming took 4 bases from V and 2 from J; bases not matched to a gene: 1. The CDR3 sequence is 13 residues long. Per the germline V gene, CDR1 is LNHDA and CDR2 is SQIVND (reference sequence). The sequence was obtained from a female donor with multiple sclerosis, enrolled in a pregnancy study. V gene TRBV19 combines with J gene TRBJ2-5; TRBD1 matches at 7 bases. Sample: peripheral blood, taken in the third trimester of pregnancy. The CDR3 protein is CASSTDRQETQYF. CDR3 DNA sequence: TGTGCCAGTAGTACGGACAGGCAAGAGACCCAGTACTTC.